By frequency in the sample, the clone carrying this T cell receptor (beta chain) is medium-sized. This sample is part of a study of cytomegalovirus exposure and HLA in healthy donors. The study ran its PCR with 60 Vbeta and 13 Jbeta primers. Method: immunoSEQ multiplex PCR; TCRdb's copy keeps in-frame clones and lacks some. The sample comprises about 140,000 clones, around 77% of which are singletons, and around 5% rests with the top ten. Looked up from germline, CDR1 is SGHAT and CDR2 is FQNNGV. Trimming pared 5 bases from V and 8 bases from J, leaving 6 bases between. The CDR3 spans 11 residues. The sequence was obtained from a man aged 25-45 years in good health. The sequencing input was PBMCs. This chain links TRBV11-2 with TRBJ2-2; no clear D gene. The CDR3 nucleotides are TGTGCCAGCAGCCTTAGTGGGGAGCTGTTTTTT. It translates to CASSLSGELFF.